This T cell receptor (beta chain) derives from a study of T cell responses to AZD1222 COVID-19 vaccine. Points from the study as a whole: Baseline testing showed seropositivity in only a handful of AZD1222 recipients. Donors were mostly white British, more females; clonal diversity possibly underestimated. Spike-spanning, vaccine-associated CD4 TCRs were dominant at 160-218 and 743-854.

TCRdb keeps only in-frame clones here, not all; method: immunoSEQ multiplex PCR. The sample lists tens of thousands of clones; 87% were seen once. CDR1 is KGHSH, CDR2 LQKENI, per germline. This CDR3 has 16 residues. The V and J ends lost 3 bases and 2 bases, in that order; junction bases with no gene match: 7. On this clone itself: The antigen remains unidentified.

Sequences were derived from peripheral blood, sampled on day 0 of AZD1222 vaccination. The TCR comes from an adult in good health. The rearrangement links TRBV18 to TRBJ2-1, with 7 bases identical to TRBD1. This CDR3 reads CASSPVRQGAYNEQFF. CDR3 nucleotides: TGTGCCAGCTCACCGGTTCGACAGGGCGCCTACAATGAGCAGTTCTTC.